This TCR beta chain emerged from a study of cytomegalovirus exposure and HLA in healthy donors. Study in general: A subsequent analysis reported that the 120 validation repertoires were produced on the same platform that had also been used for the 600 to 700 first-cohort repertoires.

Study results and limitations: In vitro confirmation showed a few CMV-associated chains to be CMV antigen specific.

The CDR3 consists of 14 residues. The germline gives CDR1 MNHEY, CDR2 SMNVEV (reference sequence). The V end lost 3 bases, the J end lost 3 bases, and 11 bases lay between the germline ends. As concerns this clone: Its specificity is not known.

Profiled with immunoSEQ multiplex PCR; TCRdb holds only in-frame clones, not every one. The profile covers hundreds of thousands of clones, with roughly 89% appearing a single time and 0.65% to 0.95% taken by the ten largest. The sample was PBMCs. The origin of this receptor is a young woman in good health and CMV-seronegative. The rearrangement uses TRBV27 and TRBJ1-2; D not certain. DNA for the CDR3: TGTGCCAGCAGTTTGTCGGTGGGAGACTATGGCTACACCTTC. This sequence encodes CASSLSVGDYGYTF.